This is a list of T cell receptor beta chains from one sample in a study of blood T cell repertoires in COVID-19. The assay was immunoSEQ multiplex PCR, and TCRdb's table has in-frame clones only and misses some. This table has a few hundred thousand clones, more than 85% appearing once. Sequencing was done on a sample of peripheral blood. These receptors were taken from a person under 30 with COVID-19, enrolled during active disease. CDR3s include the opening cysteine and the closing phenylalanine or tryptophan. The D gene is left open where the match is weak. For some rows the clone size is stated as once, few or many, or as a class when expanded; others skip it.

v_gene: TRBV28
abundance: .
j_gene: TRBJ1-4
d_gene: .
CDR3aa: CASSLSKGATNEKLFF
CDR3nt: TGTGCCAGCAGTTTGTCTAAAGGGGCGACTAATGAAAAACTGTTTTTT

v_gene: TRBV6-5
abundance: .
j_gene: TRBJ1-4
d_gene: TRBD1
CDR3aa: CASRDRAGERLFF
CDR3nt: TGTGCCAGCAGGGACAGGGCAGGGGAAAGACTGTTTTTT

v_gene: TRBV5-1
abundance: .
j_gene: TRBJ1-6
d_gene: .
CDR3aa: CASSLDPGGNSPLHF
CDR3nt: TGCGCCAGCAGCTTGGACCCGGGGGGAAATTCACCCCTCCACTTT

v_gene: TRBV5-1
abundance: once
j_gene: TRBJ2-2
d_gene: TRBD1
CDR3aa: CASSYQQGAPTGELFF
CDR3nt: TGCGCCAGCAGCTATCAACAGGGGGCGCCCACCGGGGAGCTGTTTTTT

v_gene: TRBV7-2
abundance: .
j_gene: TRBJ2-1
d_gene: TRBD1
CDR3aa: CASSSSPLETGNEQFF
CDR3nt: TGTGCCAGCAGCTCGAGCCCACTAGAGACAGGGAATGAGCAGTTCTTC

v_gene: TRBV11-2
abundance: once
j_gene: TRBJ1-5
d_gene: .
CDR3aa: CASSLVGAGGPQHF
CDR3nt: TGTGCCAGCAGCTTAGTAGGGGCCGGTGGGCCCCAGCATTTT

v_gene: TRBV6-5
abundance: once
j_gene: TRBJ1-5
d_gene: .
CDR3aa: CASRITGHVNQPQHF
CDR3nt: TGTGCCAGCAGAATTACAGGCCACGTCAATCAGCCCCAGCATTTT

v_gene: TRBV9
abundance: .
j_gene: TRBJ1-3
d_gene: .
CDR3aa: CASSAQISGNTIYF
CDR3nt: TGTGCCAGCAGCGCCCAGATCTCTGGAAACACCATATATTTT

v_gene: TRBV6-1
abundance: .
j_gene: TRBJ2-5
d_gene: .
CDR3aa: CASSENSGTQYF
CDR3nt: TGTGCCAGCAGTGAGAACTCGGGGACCCAGTACTTC

v_gene: TRBV11-1
abundance: .
j_gene: TRBJ2-3
d_gene: TRBD1
CDR3aa: CASSLARTGFTQYF
CDR3nt: TGTGCCAGCAGCTTAGCAAGGACAGGGTTTACGCAGTATTTT

v_gene: TRBV24-1
abundance: once
j_gene: TRBJ2-7
d_gene: .
CDR3aa: CATIGPSYEQYF
CDR3nt: TGTGCCACCATTGGCCCCTCCTACGAGCAGTACTTC

v_gene: TRBV28
abundance: .
j_gene: TRBJ2-4
d_gene: .
CDR3aa: CASSSTSNSLLAKNIQYF
CDR3nt: TGTGCCAGCAGTTCTACGTCTAATTCCCTATTAGCCAAAAACATTCAGTACTTC

v_gene: TRBV11-2
abundance: .
j_gene: TRBJ1-2
d_gene: .
CDR3aa: CASSPRRTDYGYTF
CDR3nt: TGTGCCAGCAGCCCCAGAAGGACAGACTATGGCTACACCTTC

v_gene: TRBV11-2
abundance: .
j_gene: TRBJ2-7
d_gene: TRBD2
CDR3aa: CASSLDSRVAGVYEQYF
CDR3nt: TGTGCCAGCAGCTTAGATTCTAGGGTAGCGGGAGTGTACGAGCAGTACTTC

v_gene: TRBV3-1/TRBV3-2
abundance: .
j_gene: TRBJ2-7
d_gene: .
CDR3aa: CASSQRGGGYEQYF
CDR3nt: TGTGCCAGCAGCCAGCGAGGGGGAGGGTACGAGCAGTACTTC

v_gene: TRBV13
abundance: .
j_gene: TRBJ2-5
d_gene: .
CDR3aa: CASRRLRQDQETQYF
CDR3nt: TGTGCCAGCAGGAGGCTTAGACAGGACCAAGAGACCCAGTACTTC

v_gene: TRBV5-6
abundance: .
j_gene: TRBJ2-3
d_gene: .
CDR3aa: CASSLVPLVSTDTQYF
CDR3nt: TGTGCCAGCAGCTTGGTTCCCCTCGTAAGCACAGATACGCAGTATTTT

v_gene: TRBV5-1
abundance: .
j_gene: TRBJ1-2
d_gene: .
CDR3aa: CASSLGTEAYGYTF
CDR3nt: TGCGCCAGCAGCTTGGGGACGGAGGCCTATGGCTACACCTTC

v_gene: TRBV5-6
abundance: .
j_gene: TRBJ2-7
d_gene: TRBD1
CDR3aa: CASSLGQETYEQYF
CDR3nt: TGTGCCAGCAGCCTCGGACAGGAGACCTACGAGCAGTACTTC

v_gene: TRBV7-2
abundance: .
j_gene: TRBJ2-7
d_gene: TRBD2
CDR3aa: CASSLGLAGGYEQYF
CDR3nt: TGTGCCAGCAGCTTAGGACTAGCGGGAGGTTACGAGCAGTACTTC

v_gene: TRBV7-2
abundance: .
j_gene: TRBJ2-1
d_gene: TRBD1
CDR3aa: CASSTRDRGYNEQFF
CDR3nt: TGTGCCAGCAGCACCCGGGACAGGGGCTACAATGAGCAGTTCTTC

v_gene: TRBV24-1
abundance: .
j_gene: TRBJ1-6
d_gene: TRBD1
CDR3aa: CATSDLCRQGLPSLHF
CDR3nt: TGTGCCACCAGTGATTTATGTCGACAGGGCCTTCCTTCCCTCCACTTT

v_gene: TRBV2
abundance: .
j_gene: TRBJ2-1
d_gene: TRBD1
CDR3aa: CASSGLDRGYNEQFF
CDR3nt: TGTGCCAGCAGTGGGTTAGACAGGGGCTACAATGAGCAGTTCTTC

v_gene: TRBV19
abundance: .
j_gene: TRBJ1-6
d_gene: .
CDR3aa: CASSIGTDSPLHF
CDR3nt: TGTGCCAGTAGTATAGGTACGGATTCACCCCTCCACTTT

v_gene: TRBV6-6
abundance: .
j_gene: TRBJ2-3
d_gene: .
CDR3aa: CASSYSGGIMADTQYF
CDR3nt: TGTGCCAGCAGTTACTCGGGGGGAATAATGGCAGATACGCAGTATTTT

v_gene: TRBV2
abundance: once
j_gene: TRBJ1-6
d_gene: .
CDR3aa: CASRGAGHNSPLHF
CDR3nt: TGTGCCAGCAGGGGTGCGGGACATAATTCACCCCTCCACTTT

v_gene: TRBV10-3
abundance: .
j_gene: TRBJ2-7
d_gene: TRBD2
CDR3aa: CAISESSTLAGFHEQYF
CDR3nt: TGTGCCATCAGTGAGTCGTCCACTCTAGCGGGATTCCACGAGCAGTACTTC

v_gene: TRBV19
abundance: .
j_gene: TRBJ1-5
d_gene: TRBD1
CDR3aa: CASSIGGGSNQPQHF
CDR3nt: TGTGCCAGTAGTATAGGAGGGGGCAGTAATCAGCCCCAGCATTTT

v_gene: TRBV7-8
abundance: .
j_gene: TRBJ2-7
d_gene: .
CDR3aa: CASSPTGTFYEQYF
CDR3nt: TGTGCCAGCAGTCCTACCGGGACATTCTACGAGCAGTACTTC

v_gene: TRBV25-1
abundance: few
j_gene: TRBJ2-7
d_gene: .
CDR3aa: CASSDSRDTHYEQYF
CDR3nt: TGTGCCAGCAGTGATAGTAGGGACACCCACTACGAGCAGTACTTC

v_gene: TRBV30
abundance: .
j_gene: TRBJ2-7
d_gene: TRBD1
CDR3aa: CAWSRGDRVGHEQYF
CDR3nt: TGTGCCTGGAGCCGAGGGGACAGGGTAGGCCACGAGCAGTACTTC

v_gene: TRBV6-4
abundance: .
j_gene: TRBJ2-1
d_gene: TRBD1
CDR3aa: CASSEQGMGNEQFF
CDR3nt: TGTGCCAGCAGTGAACAGGGGATGGGCAATGAGCAGTTCTTC

v_gene: TRBV15
abundance: .
j_gene: TRBJ1-6
d_gene: TRBD1
CDR3aa: CATTDRGNSPLHF
CDR3nt: TGTGCCACCACCGACAGGGGTAATTCACCCCTCCACTTT

v_gene: TRBV12-5
abundance: .
j_gene: TRBJ1-1
d_gene: .
CDR3aa: CASGLVLLQRGLTEAFF
CDR3nt: TGTGCTAGTGGTTTGGTACTCTTACAGCGGGGACTCACTGAAGCTTTCTTT

v_gene: TRBV9
abundance: .
j_gene: TRBJ2-7
d_gene: TRBD1
CDR3aa: CASSAGTGDYEQYF
CDR3nt: TGTGCCAGCAGCGCAGGGACAGGAGACTACGAGCAGTACTTC

v_gene: TRBV5-1
abundance: .
j_gene: TRBJ1-1
d_gene: .
CDR3aa: CASSLAKAGNTEAFF
CDR3nt: TGCGCCAGCAGCTTGGCCAAGGCGGGGAACACTGAAGCTTTCTTT

v_gene: TRBV5-1
abundance: .
j_gene: TRBJ2-1
d_gene: TRBD1
CDR3aa: CASSLRDRGQDNEQFF
CDR3nt: TGCGCCAGCAGCTTGCGGGACAGGGGGCAGGACAATGAGCAGTTCTTC

v_gene: TRBV2
abundance: .
j_gene: TRBJ2-1
d_gene: TRBD2
CDR3aa: CASSALAGVEQFF
CDR3nt: TGTGCCAGCAGTGCACTAGCGGGAGTTGAGCAGTTCTTC

v_gene: TRBV6-6
abundance: .
j_gene: TRBJ1-1
d_gene: .
CDR3aa: CASSYAGVGTEAFF
CDR3nt: TGTGCCAGCAGTTACGCAGGGGTAGGGACTGAAGCTTTCTTT

v_gene: TRBV6-2/TRBV6-3
abundance: once
j_gene: TRBJ1-5
d_gene: .
CDR3aa: CASSAGTAYSNQPQHF
CDR3nt: TGTGCCAGCAGTGCGGGGACGGCGTATAGCAATCAGCCCCAGCATTTT

v_gene: TRBV10-3
abundance: few
j_gene: TRBJ1-1
d_gene: TRBD1
CDR3aa: CAIRTGAMNTEAFF
CDR3nt: TGTGCCATCAGAACAGGGGCTATGAACACTGAAGCTTTCTTT

v_gene: TRBV6-4
abundance: .
j_gene: TRBJ1-6
d_gene: .
CDR3aa: CASSDGEGSPLHF
CDR3nt: TGTGCCAGCAGTGACGGGGAGGGGTCACCCCTCCACTTT

v_gene: TRBV27
abundance: .
j_gene: TRBJ2-3
d_gene: .
CDR3aa: CASSLSLAEPEAQYF
CDR3nt: TGTGCCAGCAGTTTATCCTTAGCGGAGCCCGAGGCGCAGTATTTT

v_gene: TRBV27
abundance: .
j_gene: TRBJ1-5
d_gene: .
CDR3aa: CASSWGQGGNQPQHF
CDR3nt: TGTGCCAGCAGTTGGGGGCAGGGCGGCAATCAGCCCCAGCATTTT

v_gene: TRBV29-1
abundance: .
j_gene: TRBJ2-1
d_gene: TRBD2
CDR3aa: CSGGGGLAGYEQFF
CDR3nt: TGCAGCGGAGGGGGGGGACTAGCGGGCTATGAGCAGTTCTTC

v_gene: TRBV12-3/TRBV12-4
abundance: .
j_gene: TRBJ2-7
d_gene: .
CDR3aa: CASSLVAYEQYF
CDR3nt: TGTGCCAGCAGTTTAGTAGCCTACGAGCAGTACTTC

v_gene: TRBV19
abundance: .
j_gene: TRBJ2-7
d_gene: TRBD1
CDR3aa: CASSPGTGMVLEQYF
CDR3nt: TGTGCCAGTAGTCCAGGGACAGGGATGGTTTTGGAGCAGTACTTC

v_gene: TRBV4-1
abundance: .
j_gene: TRBJ2-5
d_gene: .
CDR3aa: CASSQVSQGGETQYF
CDR3nt: TGCGCCAGCAGCCAAGTTAGCCAGGGGGGAGAGACCCAGTACTTC

v_gene: TRBV3-1/TRBV3-2
abundance: .
j_gene: TRBJ2-5
d_gene: TRBD2
CDR3aa: CASSQDLYETSRLQETQYF
CDR3nt: TGTGCCAGCAGCCAAGATCTCTACGAGACTAGCAGACTCCAAGAGACCCAGTACTTC

v_gene: TRBV4-2
abundance: once
j_gene: TRBJ1-1
d_gene: TRBD1
CDR3aa: CASSQGGGGKDTEAFF
CDR3nt: TGTGCCAGCAGCCAAGGAGGGGGCGGGAAGGACACTGAAGCTTTCTTT

v_gene: TRBV5-1
abundance: .
j_gene: TRBJ2-5
d_gene: .
CDR3aa: CASSLDRLLGTQYF
CDR3nt: TGCGCCAGCAGCTTGGACAGGTTGTTGGGGACCCAGTACTTC